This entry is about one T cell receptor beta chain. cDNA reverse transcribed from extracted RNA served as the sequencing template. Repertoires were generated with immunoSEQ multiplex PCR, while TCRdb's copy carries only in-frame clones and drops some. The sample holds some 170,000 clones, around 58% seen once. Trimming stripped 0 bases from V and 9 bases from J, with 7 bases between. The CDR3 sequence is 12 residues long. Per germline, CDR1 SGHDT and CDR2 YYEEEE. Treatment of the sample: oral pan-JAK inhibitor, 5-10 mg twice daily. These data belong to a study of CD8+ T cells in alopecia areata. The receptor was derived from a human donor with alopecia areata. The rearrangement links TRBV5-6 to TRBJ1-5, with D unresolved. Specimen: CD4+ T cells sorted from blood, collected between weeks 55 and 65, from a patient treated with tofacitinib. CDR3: CASSLAGLPQHF. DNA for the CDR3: TGTGCCAGCAGCTTGGCAGGCCTGCCCCAGCATTTT.